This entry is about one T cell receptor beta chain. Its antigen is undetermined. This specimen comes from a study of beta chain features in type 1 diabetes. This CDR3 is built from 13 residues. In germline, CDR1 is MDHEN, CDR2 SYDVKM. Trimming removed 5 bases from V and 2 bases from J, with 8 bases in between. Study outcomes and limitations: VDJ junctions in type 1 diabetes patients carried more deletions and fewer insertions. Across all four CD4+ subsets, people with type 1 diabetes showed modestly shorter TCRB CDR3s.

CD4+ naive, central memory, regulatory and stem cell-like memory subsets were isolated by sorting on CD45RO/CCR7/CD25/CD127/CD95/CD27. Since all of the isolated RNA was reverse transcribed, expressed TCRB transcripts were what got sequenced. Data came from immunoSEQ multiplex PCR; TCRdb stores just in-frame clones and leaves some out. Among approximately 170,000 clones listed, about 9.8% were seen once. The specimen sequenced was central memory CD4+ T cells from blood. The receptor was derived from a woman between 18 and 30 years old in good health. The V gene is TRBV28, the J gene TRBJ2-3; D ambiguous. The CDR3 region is CASSTGSTDTQYF. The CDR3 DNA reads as TGTGCCAGCAGTACCGGGTCCACAGATACGCAGTATTTT.